Presented here are 2 T cell receptor beta chains from one specimen sequenced in a study of cytotoxic CD8 clonotypes in ibrutinib-treated CLL. This table comes from immunoSEQ multiplex PCR, and its TCRdb copy is limited to in-frame clones, with some not included. The sample includes 160,000 or so clones, over 65% of them seen just once. The sample consisted of PBMCs, taken after 12 months of ibrutinib treatment. The receptors were sampled from a human donor with chronic lymphocytic leukemia.

This rearrangement joins TRBV2 to TRBJ1-5; 7 bases agree with TRBD1. CDR1 and CDR2 (germline): SNHLY, FYNNEI. The CDR3 totals 15 residues. With V trimmed by 4 bases and J by 3 bases, 6 bases remained unmatched. The CDR3 DNA sequence: TGTGCCAGCAGTGCAAGGGGGCTGTACAATCAGCCCCAGCATTTT. Protein sequence: CASSARGLYNQPQHF.

This rearrangement joins TRBV27 to TRBJ2-7; TRBD1 matches at 9 bases. The J segment lost 0 bases and the V segment lost 8 bases, leaving 8 bases of the junction unmatched. CDR1 is MNHEY, CDR2 SMNVEV, per germline (reference sequence). CDR3 length: 15 residues. DNA for the CDR3: TGTGCCAGCGGCCGCCCGGGACAGGGCTCCTACGAGCAGTACTTC. The encoded protein is CASGRPGQGSYEQYF.